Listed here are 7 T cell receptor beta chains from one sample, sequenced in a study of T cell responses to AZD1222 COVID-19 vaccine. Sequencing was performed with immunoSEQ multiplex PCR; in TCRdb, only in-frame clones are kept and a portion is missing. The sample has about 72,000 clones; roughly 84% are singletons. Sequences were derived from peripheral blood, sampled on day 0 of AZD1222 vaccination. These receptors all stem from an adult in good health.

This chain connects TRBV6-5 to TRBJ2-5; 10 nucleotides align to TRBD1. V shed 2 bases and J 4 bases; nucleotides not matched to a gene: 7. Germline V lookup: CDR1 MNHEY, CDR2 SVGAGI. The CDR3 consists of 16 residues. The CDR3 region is CASSYLPGQGRETQYF. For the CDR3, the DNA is TGTGCCAGCAGTTACCTGCCGGGACAGGGGCGAGAGACCCAGTACTTC.

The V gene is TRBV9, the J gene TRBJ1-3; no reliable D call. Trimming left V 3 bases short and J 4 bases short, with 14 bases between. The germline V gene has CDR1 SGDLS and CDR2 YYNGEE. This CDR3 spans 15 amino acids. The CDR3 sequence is CASSAAFSSGNTIYF. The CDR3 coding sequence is TGTGCCAGCAGCGCCGCGTTTAGCTCGGGAAACACCATATATTTT. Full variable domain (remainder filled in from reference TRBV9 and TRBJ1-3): DSGVTQTPKHLITATGQRVTLRCSPRSGDLSVYWYQQSLDQGLQFLIQYYNGEERAKGNILERFSAQQFPDLHSELNLSSLELGDSALYFCASSAAFSSGNTIYFGEGSWLTVV.

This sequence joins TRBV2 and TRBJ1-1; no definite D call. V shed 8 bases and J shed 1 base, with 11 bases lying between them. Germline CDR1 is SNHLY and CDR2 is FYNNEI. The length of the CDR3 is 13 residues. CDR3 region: CASLGVQNTEAFF. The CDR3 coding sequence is TGTGCCAGCCTAGGTGTCCAGAACACTGAAGCTTTCTTT.

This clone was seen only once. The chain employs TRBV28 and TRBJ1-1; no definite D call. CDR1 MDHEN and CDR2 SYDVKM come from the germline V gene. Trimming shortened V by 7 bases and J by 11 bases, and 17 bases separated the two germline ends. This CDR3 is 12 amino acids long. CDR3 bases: TGTGCCAGCACCCTCCCGGTGGGGTGGGCTTTCTTT. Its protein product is CASTLPVGWAFF. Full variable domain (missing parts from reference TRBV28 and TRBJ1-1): DVKVTQSSRYLVKRTGEKVFLECVQDMDHENMFWYRQDPGLGLRLIYFSYDVKMKEKGDIPEGYSVSREKKERFSLILESASTNQTSMYLCASTLPVGWAFFGQGTRLTVV.

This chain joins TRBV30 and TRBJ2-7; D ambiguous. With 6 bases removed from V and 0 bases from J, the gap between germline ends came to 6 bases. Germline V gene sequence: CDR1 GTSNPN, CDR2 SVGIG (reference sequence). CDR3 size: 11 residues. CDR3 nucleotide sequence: TGTGCCTGCAGGAGCTCCTACGAGCAGTACTTC. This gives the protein CACRSSYEQYF.

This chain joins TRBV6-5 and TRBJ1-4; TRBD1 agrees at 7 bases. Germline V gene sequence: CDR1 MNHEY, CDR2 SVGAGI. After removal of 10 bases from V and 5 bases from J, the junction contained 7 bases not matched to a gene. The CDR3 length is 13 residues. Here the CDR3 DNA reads TGTGCCACCAGACAGGGATTAAATGAAAAACTGTTTTTT. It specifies CATRQGLNEKLFF.

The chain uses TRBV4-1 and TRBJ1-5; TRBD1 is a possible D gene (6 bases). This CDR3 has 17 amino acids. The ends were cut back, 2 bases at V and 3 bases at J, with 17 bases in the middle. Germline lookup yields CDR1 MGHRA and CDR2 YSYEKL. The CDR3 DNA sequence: TGCGCCAGCAGCCAACCAGGAGTGGACAGCTTCAATCAGCCCCAGCATTTT. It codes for CASSQPGVDSFNQPQHF.